This TCR beta chain was found in a study of T cells in Graves' hyperthyroidism and ophthalmopathy. Whole-study context: Staff took peripheral blood when the initial diagnosis was made, before any treatment began.

Patients having uncontrolled infection, another autoimmune disease, pregnancy or lactation were not included. Diagnoses used clinical symptoms, serum thyroxine and TRAb, thyroid ultrasound and orbital computed tomography. The PBMCs were taken from about 10 ml of fresh peripheral blood. This clonotype was counted many times. Researchers amplified the TCR beta CDR3 regions from RNA transcripts. Researchers ran a first-round RT-PCR on the TCR CDR3 using the HTBI primer set. TCRdb fed the multiplex PCR reads into MiXCR, producing one record per CDR3 protein. The sample carries about 570,000 distinct CDR3 sequences, 14% recorded once. Looked up from germline, CDR1 is MDHEN and CDR2 is SYDVKM. CDR3 length equals 16 residues. Losses at the gene ends were 3 bases for V and 2 bases for J; bases not matched to a gene: 2.

Sequenced input: blood. V usage is TRBV28 and J usage is TRBJ2-3, with 13 positions matching TRBD2. The TCR was taken from a woman aged 40-49 years with Graves' hyperthyroidism. DNA of the CDR3: TGTGCCAGCAGTTTGACTAGCGGGAGGTTCACAGATACGCAGTATTTT. Amino acid sequence: CASSLTSGRFTDTQYF.